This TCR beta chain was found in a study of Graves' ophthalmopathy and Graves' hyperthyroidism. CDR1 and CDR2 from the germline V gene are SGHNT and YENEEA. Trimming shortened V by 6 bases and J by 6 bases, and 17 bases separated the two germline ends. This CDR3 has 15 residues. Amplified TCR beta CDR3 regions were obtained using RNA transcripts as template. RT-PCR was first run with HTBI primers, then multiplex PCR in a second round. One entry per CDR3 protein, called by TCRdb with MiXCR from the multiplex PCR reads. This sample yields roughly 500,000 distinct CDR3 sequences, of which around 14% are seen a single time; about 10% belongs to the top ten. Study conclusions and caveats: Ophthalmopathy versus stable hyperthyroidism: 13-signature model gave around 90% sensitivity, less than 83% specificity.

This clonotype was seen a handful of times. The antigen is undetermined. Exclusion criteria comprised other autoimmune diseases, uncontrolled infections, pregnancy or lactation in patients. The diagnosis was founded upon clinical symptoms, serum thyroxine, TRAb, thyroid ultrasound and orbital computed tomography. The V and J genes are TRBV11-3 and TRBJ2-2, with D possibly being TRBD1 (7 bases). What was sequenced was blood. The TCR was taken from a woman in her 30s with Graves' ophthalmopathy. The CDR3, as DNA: TGTGCCAGCAGGGAGGGGGCAAGCTCCTCCGGGGAGCTGTTTTTT. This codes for CASREGASSSGELFF.